These 27 T cell receptor beta chains were sequenced from one sample in a study of cytomegalovirus exposure and HLA in healthy donors. The PCR ran on 60 Vbeta and 13 Jbeta primers. Profiled with immunoSEQ multiplex PCR; TCRdb holds only in-frame clones, not every one. The sample carries 150,000 to 160,000 clones, 70% to 85% recorded once. Sequences were obtained from PBMCs. These receptors were taken from a woman aged 50 to 60 in good health and CMV-seropositive.

The rearrangement uses TRBV9 and TRBJ2-7, with a tentative D call TRBD1 (6 bases). The ends were cut back, 0 bases at V and 0 bases at J, with 10 bases in the middle. This CDR3 is built from 15 residues. In germline, CDR1 is SGDLS, CDR2 YYNGEE. CDR3 DNA: TGTGCCAGCAGCGTAGGCCCGACAGGCTCCTACGAGCAGTACTTC. Its translation: CASSVGPTGSYEQYF.

J is TRBJ1-5 and V is TRBV7-2; a possible D gene is TRBD1 (5 bases). The V and J ends lost 2 bases and 3 bases respectively, with 17 bases between them. The germline V gene encodes CDR1 SGHTA and CDR2 FQGNSA. This CDR3 spans 17 amino acids. As DNA, the CDR3 is TGTGCCAGCAGCTTACAAAGGGGTCCGCAGATCAATCAGCCCCAGCATTTT. As protein: CASSLQRGPQINQPQHF.

The chain is built from TRBV12-5 and TRBJ2-3, with 8 bases aligning to TRBD1. Trimming removed 4 bases from V and 2 bases from J; junction bases left unmatched: 5. Germline CDR1 and CDR2: LGHNT and FRNRAP. This CDR3 is built from 15 residues. The CDR3 coding sequence is TGTGCTAGTGGTTCACCGACAGGGGTCACAGATACGCAGTATTTT. Amino acid sequence: CASGSPTGVTDTQYF.

This chain connects TRBV5-1 to TRBJ2-3; TRBD1 aligns across 11 bases. This CDR3 has 17 residues. V gave up 0 bases and J gave up 6 bases; unmatched junction bases: 9. Germline V lookup: CDR1 SGHRS, CDR2 YFSETQ. CDR3 in amino acids: CASSLAGTGGFKDTQYF. The CDR3 nucleotides read TGCGCCAGCAGCTTGGCGGGGACAGGGGGTTTTAAGGATACGCAGTATTTT.

This clone was counted a few times. V gene TRBV7-2 combines with J gene TRBJ1-2; a weak D match, TRBD1 (5 bases). The CDR3 consists of 13 residues. V lost 7 bases, J lost 3 bases, and 12 bases lay in between. Germline CDR1 SGHTA, CDR2 FQGNSA. CDR3 residues: CASNEQGYYGYTF. CDR3 sequence (DNA): TGTGCCAGCAACGAGCAGGGATACTATGGCTACACCTTC.

V and J are TRBV9 and TRBJ2-7, with D possibly TRBD2 on 5 matching bases. This CDR3 comprises 15 residues. Trimming removed 0 bases at V and 2 bases at J, with 12 bases between. The germline V gene encodes CDR1 SGDLS and CDR2 YYNGEE. CDR3 in amino acids: CASSVEASNAYEQYF. CDR3 coding DNA: TGTGCCAGCAGCGTAGAGGCTAGCAATGCCTACGAGCAGTACTTC.

This clone was seen a single time. This sequence joins TRBV28 and TRBJ1-6; 10 nucleotides line up with TRBD1. J lost 14 bases, V lost 2 bases, and 9 bases had no gene match. The V gene's germline CDR1 is MDHEN and CDR2 SYDVKM. The CDR3 sequence is 15 residues long. CDR3 DNA: TGTGCCAGCAGTTTAGCCGGGACAGGGGTTGGATCCCTCCACTTT. Protein product: CASSLAGTGVGSLHF.

This clone was detected only once. V is TRBV7-3 and J is TRBJ2-6; tentative D call: TRBD2 (5 bases). CDR3 length equals 15 residues. The ends were cut back, 2 bases at V and 2 bases at J, with 7 bases in the middle. From germline, CDR1 is SGHTA and CDR2 FQGTGA. The CDR3 coding sequence is TGTGCCAGCAGCTTATTGGGAGCTGGGGCCAACGTCCTGACTTTC. It codes for CASSLLGAGANVLTF.

V and J are TRBV5-6 and TRBJ2-2; 10 bases match TRBD1. The V and J ends lost 0 bases and 4 bases, in that order; junction bases with no gene match: 3. This CDR3 spans 16 amino acids. Germline-derived CDR1 and CDR2 are SGHDT and YYEEEE. The CDR3 reads CASSLAGTGATGELFF. The CDR3 DNA reads TGTGCCAGCAGCTTGGCCGGGACAGGGGCCACCGGGGAGCTGTTTTTT.

The chain links TRBV6-5 to TRBJ2-7, with D possibly being TRBD2 (6 bases). CDR3 size: 14 residues. Per the germline V gene, CDR1 is MNHEY and CDR2 is SVGAGI. The V gene lost 6 bases and the J gene lost 6 bases, with 18 bases spanning the gap. CDR3 in amino acids: CASRVGEWRGEQYF. The DNA for the CDR3 is TGTGCCAGCAGGGTCGGGGAGTGGAGGGGCGAGCAGTACTTC.

The V call is TRBV12-5, the J call TRBJ2-2, with D possibly matching TRBD2 (5 bases). This CDR3 spans 18 amino acids. V lost 5 bases and J lost 3, with 22 bases in between. The germline CDR1 and CDR2 sequences are LGHNT and FRNRAP. CDR3 DNA: TGTGCTAGTGGTCCCCCAGATTGGTTAGCGACGGACACCGGGGAGCTGTTTTTT. It is translated as CASGPPDWLATDTGELFF. The variable domain in full, completed from reference TRBV12-5 and TRBJ2-2, reads DARVTQTPRHKVTEMGQEVTMRCQPILGHNTVFWYRQTMMQGLELLAYFRNRAPLDDSGMPKDRFSAEMPDATLATLKIQPSEPRDSAVYFCASGPPDWLATDTGELFFGEGSRLTVL.

This clone was counted once. The chain uses TRBV14 and TRBJ1-6; TRBD1 might be the D (6 bases). The CDR3 sequence is 15 residues long. Germline values: CDR1 SGHDN, CDR2 FVKESK. V was shortened by 5 bases and J by 4 bases, with 12 bases between the two germline ends. The CDR3 reads CASSIQGRYNSPLHF. CDR3 DNA sequence: TGTGCCAGCAGCATACAGGGAAGATATAATTCACCCCTCCACTTT. Full variable domain (missing parts from reference TRBV14 and TRBJ1-6): EAGVTQFPSHSVIEKGQTVTLRCDPISGHDNLYWYRRVMGKEIKFLLHFVKESKQDESGMPNNRFLAERTGGTYSTLKVQPAELEDSGVYFCASSIQGRYNSPLHFGNGTRLTVT.

Notes on this clone: Other DNA variants within this sample encode the same CDR3. The chain combines TRBV19 with TRBJ1-5; tentatively, D is TRBD1 (5 bases). The V end lost 3 bases, the J end lost 8 bases, and 8 bases lay between the germline ends. The CDR3 runs to 12 residues. Germline assignment: CDR1 LNHDA and CDR2 SQIVND (reference sequence). The CDR3: CASSIGGEPQHF. The CDR3, as DNA: TGTGCCAGTAGTATCGGGGGAGAGCCCCAGCATTTT.

The chain employs TRBV4-2 and TRBJ2-7, with TRBD2 identical over 11 bases. This CDR3 has 15 amino acids. V was pared by 4 bases and J by 3 bases, with 5 bases of the junction left unmatched. CDR1 and CDR2 from the germline V gene are LGHNA and YNFKEQ. The CDR3 region is CASSPRLAGSYEQYF. The CDR3 DNA is TGTGCCAGCAGCCCCCGACTAGCGGGGAGCTACGAGCAGTACTTC.

The genes are TRBV7-2 and TRBJ2-1; the D gene is possibly TRBD2 (5 bases). Germline V lookup: CDR1 SGHTA, CDR2 FQGNSA. V was pared by 5 bases and J by 2 bases, with 10 bases between. CDR3 length: 14 amino acids. The CDR3 protein is CASSRDGAYNEQFF. The DNA for the CDR3 is TGTGCCAGCAGCCGAGACGGGGCCTACAATGAGCAGTTCTTC.

The chain links TRBV11-2 to TRBJ1-1, with D tentatively TRBD1 (5 bases). The CDR3 has 16 residues. The V and J ends lost 2 bases and 2 bases respectively, with 15 bases between them. Germline CDR1 reads SGHAT; CDR2 reads FQNNGV. CDR3 region: CASSLTPVQGNTEAFF. Written as DNA, the CDR3 is TGTGCCAGCAGCTTAACCCCGGTGCAGGGAAACACTGAAGCTTTCTTT.

This clone was seen a single time. The chain recombines TRBV7-2 with TRBJ2-3, with D possibly matching TRBD2 (6 bases). Trimming took off 4 bases at V and 14 bases at J, with 16 bases between the two ends. From germline, CDR1 is SGHTA and CDR2 FQGNSA. This CDR3 is 12 amino acids long. CDR3 DNA sequence: TGTGCCAGCAGCTCGGCACGGGAGATCGCGTATTTT. Translating it yields CASSSAREIAYF.

The chain links TRBV21-1 to TRBJ1-2. TRBV21-1 counts as a pseudogene. The CDR3 sequence is 20 residues long. CDR3 sequence reads: CASSTSMGLPSRRGSGGYTF. The CDR3, as DNA: TGTGCCAGCAGCACGTCCATGGGGTTACCCAGTCGGAGGGGCTCGGGCGGCTACACCTTC.

V gene TRBV5-4 combines with J gene TRBJ1-6; TRBD1 aligns across 7 bases. Germline V gene lookup returns CDR1 SGHNT and CDR2 YYREEE (reference sequence). The CDR3 has 14 amino acids. The ends lost 2 bases at V and 5 bases at J; junction bases unmatched: 1. The CDR3 is CASSFTGDNSPLHF. CDR3 bases: TGTGCCAGCAGCTTCACAGGGGATAATTCACCCCTCCACTTT.

The chain links TRBV5-1 to TRBJ2-7, with 10 bases fitting TRBD1. V gave up 3 bases and J gave up 3 bases; unmatched junction bases: 9. The CDR3 consists of 16 residues. CDR1 is SGHRS, CDR2 YFSETQ, per germline. CDR3 DNA: TGCGCCAGCAGCTCCCGAGGGACAGGGGTGGGCTACGAGCAGTACTTC. The encoded protein is CASSSRGTGVGYEQYF.

CDR3 coding DNA: TGTGCCAGTAGACCAGACGACAGTTATAGCAATCAGCCCCAGCATTTT. Translated: CASRPDDSYSNQPQHF. V gene TRBV19 combines with J gene TRBJ1-5, with D tentatively TRBD1 (5 bases). The germline V gene has CDR1 LNHDA and CDR2 SQIVND (reference sequence). Trimming removed 6 bases from V and 0 bases from J, with 15 bases in between. CDR3 length: 16 residues. Based on the CDR3 plus reference TRBV19 and TRBJ1-5, the full variable domain is DGGITQSPKYLFRKEGQNVTLSCEQNLNHDAMYWYRQDPGQGLRLIYYSQIVNDFQKGDIAEGYSVSREKKESFPLTVTSAQKNPTAFYLCASRPDDSYSNQPQHFGDGTRLSIL.

This rearrangement joins TRBV7-8 to TRBJ1-4, with D perhaps matching TRBD1 (5 bases). Germline assignment: CDR1 SGHVS and CDR2 FQNEAQ. This CDR3 is 13 amino acids long. V was clipped by 2 bases and J by 8 bases, with 9 bases between them. The CDR3 sequence is CASSLWGEEKLFF. CDR3 coding DNA: TGTGCCAGCAGCTTATGGGGGGAAGAAAAACTGTTTTTT.

This clone is a singleton in its sample. The chain joins TRBV7-2 to TRBJ1-2; TRBD1 matches at 8 bases. V lost 5 bases, J lost 4 bases, and 9 bases stayed unmatched. The CDR3 extends over 15 amino acids. CDR1 is SGHTA and CDR2 is FQGNSA in the germline V gene. The CDR3 sequence is CASSIDRGRGYGYTF. For the CDR3, the DNA is TGTGCCAGCAGCATCGACAGGGGAAGGGGCTATGGCTACACCTTC.

This clone was detected once. The chain uses TRBV10-1 and TRBJ2-1; 11 bases line up with TRBD2. The V and J ends lost 8 bases and 6 bases, in that order; junction bases with no gene match: 9. The CDR3 is 15 amino acids. Germline V CDR1 and CDR2: WNHNN, SYGVQD (reference sequence). The CDR3 sequence is CASSHSGGASNEQFF. As DNA, the CDR3 is TGCGCCAGCTCCCATAGCGGGGGGGCCTCCAATGAGCAGTTCTTC.

This clone was picked up one time. The chain joins TRBV2 to TRBJ1-6; D perhaps matches TRBD1 (6 bases). CDR3 length equals 14 residues. Germline V gives CDR1 SNHLY, CDR2 FYNNEI. Trimming took off 4 bases at V and 7 bases at J, with 11 bases between the two ends. CDR3 protein: CASSGQVGNSPLHF. The DNA for the CDR3 is TGTGCCAGCAGTGGACAGGTCGGCAATTCACCCCTCCACTTT. Filled out from reference TRBV2 and TRBJ1-6, the complete variable domain reads EPEVTQTPSHQVTQMGQEVILRCVPISNHLYFYWYRQILGQKVEFLVSFYNNEISEKSEIFDDQFSVERPDGSNFTLKIRSTKLEDSAMYFCASSGQVGNSPLHFGNGTRLTVT.

The chain carries TRBV9 and TRBJ2-1, with D maybe TRBD1 (6 bases). V gave up 3 bases and J gave up 8 bases, with 6 bases separating them. The germline CDR1 and CDR2 sequences are SGDLS and YYNGEE. The CDR3 is 11 amino acids. This chain's CDR3 is CASSEGDEQFF. The CDR3 DNA reads as TGTGCCAGCAGCGAGGGGGATGAGCAGTTCTTC.

The gene calls are TRBV5-1 and TRBJ1-2; perhaps TRBD1 as D (6 bases). This CDR3 spans 15 amino acids. Germline CDR1 is SGHRS and CDR2 is YFSETQ. V gave up 0 bases and J gave up 0 bases, with 9 bases separating them. The CDR3 here is CASSLEGEANYGYTF. Here the CDR3 DNA reads TGCGCCAGCAGCTTGGAGGGGGAAGCTAACTATGGCTACACCTTC.